This is a list of T cell receptor beta chains from one sample in a study of blood T cell repertoires in COVID-19. The assay was immunoSEQ multiplex PCR, and TCRdb's table has in-frame clones only and misses some. The sample holds around 140,000 clones, about 79% seen once. Sequenced input: peripheral blood. The receptor source for this set is a woman of 80 years or more with active or convalescent COVID-19. Both conserved end residues are part of each CDR3. D genes are given only for firm matches. Clone sizes are given selectively: once, few, many, or a class where the clone is expanded.

j_gene: TRBJ1-2
v_gene: TRBV6-5
abundance: .
d_gene: TRBD1
CDR3nt: TGTGCCACGGCTAATCGAGACAGGGGCGGCTACACCTTC
CDR3aa: CATANRDRGGYTF

j_gene: TRBJ2-1
v_gene: TRBV4-1
abundance: .
d_gene: .
CDR3nt: TGCGCCAGCAGCCAAGATGCTAGCTCCTACAATGAGCAGTTCTTC
CDR3aa: CASSQDASSYNEQFF

j_gene: TRBJ1-2
v_gene: TRBV9
abundance: .
d_gene: .
CDR3nt: TGTGCCAGCACCAATCTTAACGGGGACTTCGACTATGGCTACACCTTC
CDR3aa: CASTNLNGDFDYGYTF

j_gene: TRBJ1-5
v_gene: TRBV20-1
abundance: .
d_gene: .
CDR3nt: TGCAGTGCTAGTCCCCTCGCCGTGAACACAAATCAGCCCCAGCATTTT
CDR3aa: CSASPLAVNTNQPQHF

j_gene: TRBJ2-7
v_gene: TRBV5-6
abundance: .
d_gene: .
CDR3nt: TGTGCCAGCAGCTCCACAGGCTACGAGCAGTACTTC
CDR3aa: CASSSTGYEQYF

j_gene: TRBJ2-7
v_gene: TRBV11-2
abundance: .
d_gene: .
CDR3nt: TGTGCCAGCAGCTTTAATATCGGGAATAGTAGGGTCTACGAGCAGTACTTC
CDR3aa: CASSFNIGNSRVYEQYF

j_gene: TRBJ1-4
v_gene: TRBV27
abundance: .
d_gene: TRBD1
CDR3nt: TGTGCCAGCAGTCCCTTAGGGGGCGGAGAAAAACTGTTTTTT
CDR3aa: CASSPLGGGEKLFF

j_gene: TRBJ1-2
v_gene: TRBV5-6
abundance: .
d_gene: .
CDR3nt: TGTGCCAGCAGCTCACAGGGACCAAACTATGGCTACACCTTC
CDR3aa: CASSSQGPNYGYTF

j_gene: TRBJ2-2
v_gene: TRBV7-2
abundance: few
d_gene: .
CDR3nt: TGTGCCAGCAGCCAAGGACAGTTTGGGGAGCTGTTTTTT
CDR3aa: CASSQGQFGELFF

j_gene: TRBJ1-2
v_gene: TRBV11-2
abundance: many
d_gene: .
CDR3nt: TGTGCCAGCAGCCGACAACTGACAGTGAACTATGGCTACACCTTC
CDR3aa: CASSRQLTVNYGYTF

j_gene: TRBJ1-3
v_gene: TRBV19
abundance: few
d_gene: .
CDR3nt: TGTGCCAGTAGTATCGGGGGTTGGGCTGGAAACACCATATATTTT
CDR3aa: CASSIGGWAGNTIYF

j_gene: TRBJ2-7
v_gene: TRBV5-1
abundance: .
d_gene: .
CDR3nt: TGCGCCAGCAGCTTGGCCCCACTGAACTCCTACGAGCAGTACTTC
CDR3aa: CASSLAPLNSYEQYF